This TCR beta chain emerged from a study of low-dose radiotherapy and immunotherapy resistance in tumors. Overall study context: Aspirin was taken orally at 300 mg daily by patients, and this continued for four cycles from cycle 1 day 1.

Time point in this sample: before trial treatment. The V and J ends lost 7 bases and 2 bases respectively, with 12 bases between them. Germline CDR1 and CDR2: MNHNY and SVGAGI (reference sequence). The CDR3 covers 13 residues. This clonotype has a count of ten or more. Priming of first-strand cDNA relied on TRAV- and TRBV-specific primers (covering alpha and beta chains). A roughly 22-cycle PCR with a constant-region primer and V-primer adapter amplified TCRs. Via MiXCR, TCRdb re-called the reads, giving one row per CDR3 protein. The table includes about 82,000 distinct CDR3 sequences, approximately 17% detected once.

The sample here was PBMCs, taken before treatment. The chain employs TRBV6-6 and TRBJ2-7; D gene unclear. The sequence was obtained from a male donor with prostate cancer. CDR3 DNA: TGTGCCAGCAATCCTGGAGAGACCTACGAGCAGTACTTC. It codes for CASNPGETYEQYF.